These 7 T cell receptor beta chains share one sample of origin, sequenced in a study of T cell responses to AZD1222 COVID-19 vaccine. Generated by immunoSEQ multiplex PCR, the TCRdb table keeps only in-frame clones and is missing some. The sample has 150,000 to 180,000 clones, about 92% seen once. The material sequenced was peripheral blood, taken on day 0 of AZD1222 vaccination. The source of these receptors is an adult in good health.

This rearrangement joins TRBV30 to TRBJ1-6, with D tentatively TRBD1 (5 bases). V was clipped by 2 bases and J by 7 bases, with 9 bases between them. The germline CDR1 and CDR2 sequences are GTSNPN and SVGIG (reference sequence). The CDR3 totals 13 residues. The CDR3 sequence: CAWSLAGNSPLHF. DNA of the CDR3: TGTGCCTGGAGTCTAGCAGGGAATTCACCCCTCCACTTT.

The chain combines TRBV5-5 with TRBJ1-3; 7 nucleotides align to TRBD1. Germline-derived CDR1 and CDR2 are SGHKS and YYEKEE (reference sequence). The CDR3 has 15 residues. The J segment lost 2 bases and the V segment lost 4 bases, leaving 6 bases of the junction unmatched. The CDR3 spells CASSANRGAGNTIYF. The CDR3 DNA reads TGTGCCAGCAGCGCAAACAGGGGCGCTGGAAACACCATATATTTT.

V and J are TRBV15 and TRBJ2-1; D remains ambiguous. Germline V gene data show CDR1 as LNHNV and CDR2 as YYDKDF (reference sequence). Trimming took off 3 bases at V and 9 bases at J, with 9 bases between the two ends. This CDR3 has 12 residues. CDR3 DNA: TGTGCCACCAGCAGGGGCGGTCTTGAGCAGTTCTTC. Its translation is CATSRGGLEQFF. The whole variable domain, filled in from reference TRBV15 and TRBJ2-1, reads DAMVIQNPRYQVTQFGKPVTLSCSQTLNHNVMYWYQQKSSQAPKLLFHYYDKDFNNEADTPDNFQSRRPNTSFCFLDIRSPGLGDTAMYLCATSRGGLEQFFGPGTRLTVL.

This clone was seen at least ten times. The rearrangement joins TRBV7-9 to TRBJ1-5; D gene ambiguous. In germline, CDR1 is SEHNR, CDR2 FQNEAQ (reference sequence). The CDR3 runs to 15 residues. V lost 1 base and J 3 bases, leaving 10 bases between the germline ends. CDR3 sequence reads: CASSLERAPNQPQHF. The CDR3 DNA follows: TGTGCCAGCAGCTTAGAACGGGCCCCCAATCAGCCCCAGCATTTT. Full variable domain (outside the CDR3, taken from reference TRBV7-9 and TRBJ1-5): DTGVSQNPRHKITKRGQNVTFRCDPISEHNRLYWYRQTLGQGPEFLTYFQNEAQLEKSRLLSDRFSAERPKGSFSTLEIQRTEQGDSAMYLCASSLERAPNQPQHFGDGTRLSIL.

This rearrangement joins TRBV7-2 to TRBJ2-1; 8 nucleotides match TRBD2. The CDR3 is made up of 15 amino acids. The V and J ends lost 2 bases and 8 bases, in that order; junction bases with no gene match: 8. CDR1 is SGHTA and CDR2 is FQGNSA in the germline V gene. DNA for the CDR3: TGTGCCAGCAGCTTAAGGAGCGGGAGAGGTGATGAGCAGTTCTTC. Protein product: CASSLRSGRGDEQFF.

The chain links TRBV7-2 to TRBJ2-1; 9 bases map to TRBD1. The CDR3 runs 17 residues. Germline CDR1 reads SGHTA; CDR2 reads FQGNSA. The V and J ends lost 6 bases and 7 bases, in that order; junction bases with no gene match: 16. The CDR3 region is CASRDRGTHRYNNEQFF. The CDR3 DNA reads TGTGCCAGCAGGGACAGGGGCACCCACCGTTACAATAATGAGCAGTTCTTC.

The chain carries TRBV3-1 (or the pseudogene TRBV3-2) and TRBJ1-1; D uncertain. Trimming left V 0 bases short and J 1 base short, with 9 bases between. CDR1 LGHDT and CDR2 YNNKEL come from the germline V gene (reference sequence). The CDR3 spans 15 residues. The CDR3 sequence is CASSQELDRNTEAFF. CDR3 coding DNA: TGTGCCAGCAGCCAAGAGCTGGATAGGAACACTGAAGCTTTCTTT.